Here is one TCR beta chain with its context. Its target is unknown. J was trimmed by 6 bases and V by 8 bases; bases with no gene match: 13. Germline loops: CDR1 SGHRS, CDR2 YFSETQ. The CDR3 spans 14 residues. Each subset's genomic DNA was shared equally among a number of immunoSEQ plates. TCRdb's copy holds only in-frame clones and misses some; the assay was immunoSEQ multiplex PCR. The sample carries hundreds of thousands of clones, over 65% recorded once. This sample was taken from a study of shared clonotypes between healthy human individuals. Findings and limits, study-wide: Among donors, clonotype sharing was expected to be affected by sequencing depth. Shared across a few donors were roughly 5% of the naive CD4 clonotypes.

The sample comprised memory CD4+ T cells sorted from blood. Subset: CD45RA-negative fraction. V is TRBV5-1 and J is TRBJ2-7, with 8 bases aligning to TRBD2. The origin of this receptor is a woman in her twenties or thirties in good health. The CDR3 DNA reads TGCGCCAGTACCCCTGGGACTAGTGGGGTCGAGCAGTACTTC. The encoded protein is CASTPGTSGVEQYF.